The 19 T cell receptor beta chains below come from one sample, sequenced in a study of vaccination effects on CD4 cells after COVID-19. What these receptors recognize is not known. ViraFEST used viral peptide pools to expand antigen-specific CD4+ T cells before sequencing. Subsequent to a culture period of 10 to 11 days, CD4+ T cells were isolated. PCR-confirmed SARS-CoV-2 infection occurred in the person between March and December 2020. Data came from immunoSEQ multiplex PCR; TCRdb stores just in-frame clones and leaves some out. The table lists more than 15,000 clones, about 70% of them singletons. The material sequenced was CD4+ T cells from PBMCs cultured with SARS-CoV-2 spike peptides, taken before COVID-19 vaccination. These receptors originate from a human donor who had a prior SARS-CoV-2 infection.

V is TRBV20-1 and J is TRBJ1-2; D is perhaps TRBD1 (6 bases). Germline-derived CDR1 and CDR2 are DFQATT and SNEGSKA (reference sequence). CDR3 length: 13 amino acids. The V gene lost 3 bases and the J gene lost 4 bases, with 12 bases spanning the gap. CDR3 bases: TGCAGTGCTAGTGCAGGGGACCTCTATGGCTACACCTTC. Its protein product is CSASAGDLYGYTF.

The chain carries TRBV7-9 and TRBJ2-2; 10 bases agree with TRBD1. The germline CDR1 and CDR2 sequences are SEHNR and FQNEAQ (reference sequence). V lost 5 bases, J lost 3 bases, and 6 bases stayed unmatched. The CDR3 spans 16 residues. This CDR3 reads CASSARTGGDTGELFF. CDR3 nucleotides: TGTGCCAGCAGCGCGCGGACAGGGGGGGACACCGGGGAGCTGTTTTTT.

The CDR3 sequence is CSVEDRGRDEQYF. The CDR3 DNA is TGCAGCGTTGAGGACAGGGGGCGGGACGAGCAGTACTTC. The chain combines TRBV29-1 with TRBJ2-7; 11 bases are shared with TRBD1. The V gene end was trimmed by 3 bases and the J gene end by 5 bases; junction bases not matched to a gene: 3. Per the germline V gene, CDR1 is SQVTM and CDR2 is ANQGSEA. The CDR3 has 13 residues.

This chain connects TRBV5-4 to TRBJ2-7; TRBD1 aligns across 8 bases. The CDR3 has 14 amino acids. The junction had 9 bases not matched to a gene; V was cut back by 4 bases and J by 6 bases. Germline V gene sequence: CDR1 SGHNT, CDR2 YYREEE (reference sequence). CDR3 nucleotides: TGTGCCAGCAGCGCCGCACAGGGGGGCCCCGAGCAGTACTTC. This gives the protein CASSAAQGGPEQYF.

The chain is built from TRBV20-1 and TRBJ2-7, with 8 bases lining up with TRBD2. The trim removed 3 bases at V and 3 bases at J, leaving 1 base unmatched. Germline V gene data show CDR1 as DFQATT and CDR2 as SNEGSKA (reference sequence). The CDR3 covers 12 residues. CDR3 nucleotide sequence: TGCAGTGCTAGTACTAGCGGCTACGAGCAGTACTTC. Its protein product is CSASTSGYEQYF.

The CDR3 nucleotides are TGCGCCAGCAGCGGAGGGACATTTTCTGGAAACACCATATATTTT. Protein sequence: CASSGGTFSGNTIYF. The chain is built from TRBV5-1 and TRBJ1-3; weak D call: TRBD1 (6 bases). Germline-derived CDR1 and CDR2 are SGHRS and YFSETQ. Between the trimmed V and J ends, which lost 4 bases and 1 base, there was a span of 12 bases. The CDR3 runs to 15 residues.

V and J are TRBV7-3 and TRBJ2-1; D ambiguous. CDR3 length: 13 residues. Deletions cut 4 bases from V and 6 bases from J, with 10 bases between. The germline gives CDR1 SGHTA, CDR2 FQGTGA. Here the CDR3 DNA reads TGTGCCAGCAGCTCGTCAGGAGTCAATGAGCAGTTCTTC. Encoded protein: CASSSSGVNEQFF.

The gene calls are TRBV5-1 and TRBJ2-5; 10 nucleotides match TRBD2. The CDR3 is made up of 15 amino acids. V was clipped by 2 bases and J by 4 bases; unmatched bases: 5. Germline CDR1 is SGHRS and CDR2 is YFSETQ. CDR3 residues: CASSFWTSGPETQYF. CDR3 sequence (DNA): TGCGCCAGCAGCTTCTGGACTAGCGGCCCAGAGACCCAGTACTTC. The variable domain in full, completed from reference TRBV5-1 and TRBJ2-5, reads KAGVTQTPRYLIKTRGQQVTLSCSPISGHRSVSWYQQTPGQGLQFLFEYFSETQRNKGNFPGRFSGRQFSNSRSEMNVSTLELGDSALYLCASSFWTSGPETQYFGPGTRLLVL.

The chain has TRBV7-3 and TRBJ2-7; a possible D gene is TRBD2 (6 bases). CDR1 SGHTA and CDR2 FQGTGA come from the germline V gene. CDR3 length: 13 residues. Trimming stripped 5 bases from V and 7 bases from J, with 15 bases between. CDR3 coding DNA: TGTGCCAGCAGCCCTAACTGGGGGAGGGAGCAGTACTTC. Residues: CASSPNWGREQYF.

CDR3 amino acids: CAISEFWDRGDEYNEQFF. In DNA form, the CDR3 reads TGTGCCATCAGTGAGTTCTGGGACAGGGGCGACGAATACAATGAGCAGTTCTTC. The rearrangement uses TRBV10-3 and TRBJ2-1, with 10 nucleotides matching TRBD1. The CDR3 sequence is 18 residues long. With V trimmed by 1 base and J by 4 bases, 10 bases remained unmatched. Germline CDR1 is ENHRY and CDR2 is SYGVKD.

The rearrangement joins TRBV5-6 to TRBJ2-7; the D gene is possibly TRBD1 (5 bases). V was clipped by 4 bases and J by 3 bases, with 14 bases between them. This CDR3 has 14 amino acids. Germline loops: CDR1 SGHDT, CDR2 YYEEEE. In nucleotides, the CDR3 is TGTGCCAGCAGCGTGACAGCAGCGAGCTACGAGCAGTACTTC. This gives the protein CASSVTAASYEQYF.

The V gene is TRBV29-1, the J gene TRBJ1-3; D perhaps matches TRBD1 (6 bases). The CDR3 has 15 amino acids. Deletions cut 6 bases from V and 3 bases from J, with 18 bases between. CDR1 is SQVTM, CDR2 ANQGSEA, per germline. The CDR3 sequence: CSVVIFGGVGNTIYF. CDR3 nucleotide sequence: TGCAGCGTCGTCATCTTCGGGGGCGTTGGAAACACCATATATTTT.

The rearrangement links TRBV3-1 (or the pseudogene TRBV3-2) to TRBJ2-3; TRBD2 matches 13 bases. Trimming took 4 bases from V and 7 from J; bases not matched to a gene: 5. CDR3 length: 15 residues. The germline gives CDR1 LGHDT, CDR2 YNNKEL (reference sequence). The CDR3 nucleotides read TGTGCCAGCAGCCGCCGGACTAGCGGGGGCTATACGCAGTATTTT. Residues: CASSRRTSGGYTQYF.

CDR3 amino acids: CASSPYVAGGPMWTYEQYF. Here the CDR3 DNA reads TGTGCCAGCAGCCCGTATGTAGCGGGAGGGCCTATGTGGACCTACGAGCAGTACTTC. The J gene is TRBJ2-7, the V gene TRBV5-4, with 11 nucleotides matching TRBD2. The V segment lost 4 bases and the J segment 2 bases; nucleotides outside the gene matches: 17. There are 19 residues in the CDR3. Germline CDR1 and CDR2: SGHNT and YYREEE (reference sequence). Drawing the rest from reference TRBV5-4 and TRBJ2-7, the complete variable domain is ETGVTQSPTHLIKTRGQQVTLRCSSQSGHNTVSWYQQALGQGPQFIFQYYREEENGRGNFPPRFSGLQFPNYSSELNVNALELDDSALYLCASSPYVAGGPMWTYEQYFGPGTRLTVT.

The CDR3 reads CASSLNYEQYF. The CDR3 DNA reads as TGTGCCAGCAGCTTAAACTACGAGCAGTACTTC. The chain uses TRBV7-2 and TRBJ2-7; no reliable D call. The CDR3 has 11 amino acids. The germline V gene has CDR1 SGHTA and CDR2 FQGNSA. V lost 2 bases to trimming and J lost 3 bases, with 2 bases between them.

This clone showed up just a few times. The CDR3: CASSQYQLGETQYF. In DNA form, the CDR3 reads TGTGCCAGCAGCCAATACCAGCTTGGGGAGACCCAGTACTTC. J is TRBJ2-5 and V is TRBV4-2; D remains ambiguous. Germline values: CDR1 LGHNA, CDR2 YNFKEQ. Trimming shortened V by 2 bases and J by 5 bases, and 12 bases separated the two germline ends. The CDR3 extends over 14 amino acids.

The chain is built from TRBV7-9 and TRBJ1-4; D gene unclear. The CDR3 length is 12 residues. The germline CDR1 and CDR2 sequences are SEHNR and FQNEAQ (reference sequence). V lost 5 bases to trimming and J lost 7 bases, with 8 bases between them. The DNA for the CDR3 is TGTGCCAGCAGCAGACGTGGTGAAAAACTGTTTTTT. Translated, it gives CASSRRGEKLFF.

The gene calls are TRBV7-6 and TRBJ2-7; 11 nucleotides line up with TRBD2. V dropped 3 bases and J dropped 5; count of bases not matched to a gene: 12. Germline-derived CDR1 and CDR2 are SGHVS and FNYEAQ. The CDR3 has 17 residues. CDR3 coding DNA: TGTGCCAGCAGCTTTAAACTAGCGGGAGAAGGTTGGGACGAGCAGTACTTC. Encoded protein: CASSFKLAGEGWDEQYF.

The chain joins TRBV5-1 to TRBJ1-3; D gene unclear. The germline V and J ends were trimmed by 0 bases and 6 bases, with 13 bases remaining between them. Germline V gene sequence: CDR1 SGHRS, CDR2 YFSETQ. The CDR3 extends over 15 amino acids. CDR3 loop: CASSLGGTPENTIYF. The CDR3 coding sequence is TGCGCCAGCAGCTTGGGCGGTACCCCGGAAAACACCATATATTTT.